This T cell receptor beta chain was captured in a study of T-cell memory formation after mild COVID-19. Study information: There were largely donor-specific TCR clusters. General study points: CM and EM subsets held most contracting CD4+ clones; EMRA held CD8+ ones. There were some responding clones in pre-infection memory, which suggested that cross-reactive memory had joined.

The V and J ends lost 3 bases and 2 bases respectively, with 13 bases between them. Germline CDR1 reads LNHNV; CDR2 reads YYDKDF (reference sequence). The CDR3 has 15 residues. Points on this clonotype: What it binds is unknown.

UMIs and sample barcodes were carried by the TCR alpha and TCR beta cDNA libraries that 5'RACE produced using constant-segment primers. TCRdb re-derived calls from the 5' RACE reads in MiXCR, one entry per CDR3 protein. The data hold over 150,000 distinct CDR3 sequences, with roughly a fifth observed a single time. The rearrangement uses TRBV15 and TRBJ2-5, with D unresolved. Sample: PBMCs or a T cell subset sorted from them (not recorded which). The sequence was obtained from an adult woman who had mild COVID-19 (a few samples of this study predate the infection). Cell type and time point are not known. CDR3 amino acids: CATSSSNRMQETQYF. The CDR3 bases are TGTGCCACCAGCAGTTCAAACCGGATGCAAGAGACCCAGTACTTC.